The clone carrying this T cell receptor beta chain was seen only a few times. Antigen: not known. This CDR3 spans 12 amino acids. Germline CDR1 is DFQATT and CDR2 is SNEGSKA (reference sequence). Deletions cut 3 bases from V and 6 bases from J, with 9 bases between. An Oncomine TCR Beta short-read assay was used to sequence the DNA from cultured CD4+ T cells. DNA came from CD4+ T cells after culture. TCRdb fed the PCR reads into MiXCR, producing one record per CDR3 protein. The data hold 15,000 to 20,000 distinct CDR3 sequences, with about three fifths observed a single time. Treatment specified: roughly 10-day PBMC culture with coronavirus spike peptide pools or control peptides (ViraFEST assay). Cells were cultured for about nine days, and then CD4+ T cells were isolated by negative selection. The data were taken from a study of vaccination and CD4 T cells after COVID-19. Notes on the study in general: Spike mono-reactive status applied to 304 of 307 vaccine-specific clones in convalescent patients.

The chain uses TRBV20-1 and TRBJ2-4, with a weak D call TRBD2 (6 bases). The sample was CD4+ T cells from blood, cultured in vitro. This TCR was sampled from a human donor who had recovered from COVID-19. The CDR3 DNA is TGCAGTGCTAGCGGGAGTGGAAACATTCAGTACTTC. Translation: CSASGSGNIQYF.